Shown below are 27 T cell receptor beta chains from a single sample sequenced in a study of T cell repertoires in cytomegalovirus infection. What these receptors recognize is not known. From the reads, TCRdb called clonotypes with MiXCR, one entry per CDR3 protein. Of 200,000 to 250,000 distinct CDR3 sequences listed, 35% to 40% are singletons. The sequencing here drew on CD8+ T cells from cultured PBMCs, taken from culture after CMV antigen stimulation. These receptor sequences come from a human donor in good health (CMV status not recorded). Some clones in this sample may be carry-over from other donors' samples.

The CDR3 protein is CASSFRRSGAGELFF. The CDR3 bases are TGTGCCAGCAGTTTTAGGAGAAGCGGCGCCGGGGAGCTGTTTTTT. This chain joins TRBV6-5 and TRBJ2-2, with a tentative D call TRBD2 (5 bases). Germline CDR1 MNHEY, CDR2 SVGAGI. This CDR3 contains 15 residues. V was trimmed by 4 bases and J by 6 bases, leaving 15 bases between them.

The chain carries TRBV5-4 and TRBJ1-1; perhaps TRBD1 as D (6 bases). The germline V gene encodes CDR1 SGHNT and CDR2 YYREEE (reference sequence). This CDR3 contains 15 residues. Between the trimmed V and J ends, which lost 4 bases and 1 base, there was a span of 14 bases. This chain's CDR3 is CASSPSQGTNTEAFF. DNA of the CDR3: TGTGCCAGCAGCCCCTCCCAGGGGACGAACACTGAAGCTTTCTTT.

In this sample, this clonotype turned up a few times. The chain joins TRBV7-8 to TRBJ1-6; D gene ambiguous. The CDR3 is 14 amino acids. The V gene lost 5 bases and the J gene lost 10 bases, with 15 bases spanning the gap. CDR1 is SGHVS, CDR2 FQNEAQ, per germline. CDR3 nucleotides: TGTGCCAGCAGCCCCTACGGATACGACTCACCCCTCCACTTT. Amino acids: CASSPYGYDSPLHF.

This clonotype was detected only a few times. The chain couples TRBV11-2 to TRBJ2-1; TRBD1 agrees at 8 bases. The CDR3 extends over 15 amino acids. The trim removed 5 bases at V and 9 bases at J, leaving 12 bases unmatched. CDR1 SGHAT and CDR2 FQNNGV come from the germline V gene. This chain's CDR3 is CASSVGQAPAGEQFF. DNA of the CDR3: TGTGCCAGCAGCGTGGGACAGGCCCCAGCGGGTGAGCAGTTCTTC.

This clonotype has only a few counts. The gene calls are TRBV20-1 and TRBJ1-5, with D uncertain. CDR3 length equals 13 residues. The V gene's germline CDR1 is DFQATT and CDR2 SNEGSKA (reference sequence). Trimming took off 1 base at V and 4 bases at J, with 8 bases between the two ends. CDR3 amino acids: CSARGKENQPQHF. For the CDR3, the DNA is TGCAGTGCTAGAGGGAAGGAGAATCAGCCCCAGCATTTT.

V gene TRBV7-1 combines with J gene TRBJ2-2; D ambiguous. TRBV7-1 is identified as an open reading frame with a role that is uncertain. V was shortened by 5 bases and J by 4 bases, with 14 bases between the two germline ends. This CDR3 contains 15 residues. The CDR3 sequence: CASSAVIESTGELFF. Written as DNA, the CDR3 is TGTGCCAGCAGCGCCGTGATAGAAAGCACCGGGGAGCTGTTTTTT.

The chain carries TRBV7-9 and TRBJ1-3, with D hard to call. The V gene's germline CDR1 is SEHNR and CDR2 FQNEAQ (reference sequence). The CDR3 runs to 15 residues. Trimming took 1 base from V and 1 from J, leaving 8 bases between them. This CDR3 reads CASSLGKRSGNTIYF. The DNA of the CDR3 is TGTGCCAGCAGCTTAGGCAAAAGATCTGGAAACACCATATATTTT.

A remark on this clonotype: This could be a read error, since a much larger clone is one nucleotide away. The chain combines TRBV7-3 with TRBJ2-7; D gene unclear. This CDR3 has 14 residues. Germline V lookup: CDR1 SGHTA, CDR2 FQGTGA. Trimming shortened V by 4 bases and J by 0 bases, and 10 bases separated the two germline ends. The CDR3 here is CASSSDGSSYEQYF. In DNA form, the CDR3 reads TGTGCCAGCAGCTCGGACGGAAGCTCCTACGAGCAGTACTTC.

The rearrangement joins TRBV5-1 to TRBJ2-7; D ambiguous. CDR1 is SGHRS and CDR2 is YFSETQ in the germline V gene. Trimming left V 1 base short and J 4 bases short, with 9 bases between. The CDR3 contains 13 residues. CDR3 loop: CASSLHGRYEQYF. The CDR3 DNA follows: TGCGCCAGCAGCTTGCACGGCCGATACGAGCAGTACTTC.

V and J are TRBV27 and TRBJ2-5; 10 bases are a match to TRBD2. The germline gives CDR1 MNHEY, CDR2 SMNVEV (reference sequence). The CDR3 totals 15 residues. J was trimmed by 5 bases and V by 10 bases; bases with no gene match: 13. CDR3 amino acids: CATAGAGGPGETQYF. Written as DNA, the CDR3 is TGTGCCACCGCAGGAGCGGGAGGGCCGGGTGAGACCCAGTACTTC.

This clonotype was picked up a small number of times. This chain joins TRBV4-1 and TRBJ2-1, with D possibly TRBD2 on 7 matching bases. Looked up from germline, CDR1 is MGHRA and CDR2 is YSYEKL. The CDR3 runs 16 residues. V gave up 5 bases and J gave up 6 bases, with 20 bases separating them. The CDR3 sequence is CASSYRERGAPNEQFF. The CDR3 DNA sequence: TGCGCCAGCAGCTATCGGGAACGGGGGGCCCCCAATGAGCAGTTCTTC.

V and J are TRBV6-2 or TRBV6-3 and TRBJ1-1; no definite D call. Germline lookup yields CDR1 MNHEY and CDR2 SVGEGT. The ends were cut back, 1 base at V and 0 bases at J, with 3 bases in the middle. This CDR3 is 13 amino acids long. The CDR3 nucleotides are TGTGCCAGCAGTTACTTCGTGAACACTGAAGCTTTCTTT. Residues: CASSYFVNTEAFF.

This sequence joins TRBV7-3 and TRBJ2-1, with D tentatively TRBD1 (5 bases). Germline values: CDR1 SGHTA, CDR2 FQGTGA. This CDR3 has 15 amino acids. V was shortened by 5 bases and J by 0 bases, with 11 bases between the two germline ends. Written as DNA, the CDR3 is TGTGCCAGCAGCAAAGGGGTAAGCTCCTACAATGAGCAGTTCTTC. Encoded protein: CASSKGVSSYNEQFF.

This clonotype was observed a handful of times. The chain uses TRBV6-2 or TRBV6-3 and TRBJ2-7; tentatively, D is TRBD2 (6 bases). V was pared by 5 bases and J by 0 bases, with 17 bases between. CDR3 length: 16 amino acids. Germline CDR1 reads MNHEY; CDR2 reads SVGEGT. The CDR3 DNA reads TGTGCCAGCAGTGGAGAGGGGAGGTCTCCCTCCTACGAGCAGTACTTC. Protein sequence: CASSGEGRSPSYEQYF.

This clonotype was observed a few times. The rearrangement links TRBV4-1 to TRBJ2-5; D possibly matches TRBD1 or TRBD2 (7 bases each). The germline CDR1 and CDR2 sequences are MGHRA and YSYEKL. The CDR3 loop spans 16 amino acids. The V gene lost 5 bases and the J gene lost 5 bases, with 21 bases spanning the gap. The CDR3 DNA reads TGCGCCAGCAGCTCCCGACAGGGAGGGGGTGTTGAGACCCAGTACTTC. Its translation is CASSSRQGGGVETQYF.

This clonotype turned up a few times. The rearrangement uses TRBV7-8 and TRBJ1-1, with D unclear. Germline V gene data show CDR1 as SGHVS and CDR2 as FQNEAQ. The CDR3 runs to 15 residues. V was trimmed by 1 base and J by 0 bases, leaving 9 bases between them. CDR3 sequence (DNA): TGTGCCAGCAGCTTAGTAGCCGCGATGAACACTGAAGCTTTCTTT. Translation gives CASSLVAAMNTEAFF.

The rearrangement links TRBV19 to TRBJ1-1; TRBD1 is a possible D gene (6 bases). V shed 5 bases and J shed 0 bases, with 22 bases lying between them. The CDR3 contains 18 residues. In germline, CDR1 is LNHDA, CDR2 SQIVND (reference sequence). CDR3 nucleotide sequence: TGTGCCAGTAGTGGGGGGCACATACTAAGCCCTATGAACACTGAAGCTTTCTTT. It codes for CASSGGHILSPMNTEAFF.

About this clonotype itself: The junction departs from germline at one end; a sequencing error may be responsible. The rearrangement links TRBV27 to TRBJ1-5; D is uncertain. The CDR3 length is 15 residues. From germline, CDR1 is MNHEY and CDR2 SMNVEV (reference sequence). In nucleotides, the CDR3 is TGTGCCAGCAGTTTATCGAGCTATCGTAGCCAGCCCCAGCGTTTT. Protein: CASSLSSYRSQPQRF.

J is TRBJ1-1 and V is TRBV6-6, with D perhaps matching TRBD1 (6 bases). With 8 bases removed from V and 5 bases from J, the gap between germline ends came to 15 bases. Germline CDR1 is MNHNY and CDR2 is SVGAGI (reference sequence). The CDR3 runs to 13 residues. The CDR3 protein is CASAGGGRTEAFF. CDR3 sequence (DNA): TGTGCCAGCGCTGGAGGGGGGCGGACTGAAGCTTTCTTT.

This chain links TRBV28 with TRBJ1-5, with 7 bases aligning to TRBD1. There are 15 residues in the CDR3. V trimming: 3 bases; J trimming: 9 bases; junction bases outside the gene matches: 11. Germline-derived CDR1 and CDR2 are MDHEN and SYDVKM. The CDR3 DNA is TGTGCCAGCAGTTTGGCCTCACAGGGGCGCGGGCCCCAGCATTTT. Encoded protein: CASSLASQGRGPQHF.

CDR3 loop: CAISDVSASSGEPTDTQYF. The CDR3, as DNA: TGTGCCATCAGTGATGTCTCGGCATCTAGCGGGGAACCCACAGATACGCAGTATTTT. This rearrangement joins TRBV10-3 to TRBJ2-3, with 9 bases that match TRBD2. Germline-derived CDR1 and CDR2 are ENHRY and SYGVKD. CDR3 length: 19 residues. V trimming: 3 bases; J trimming: 2 bases; junction bases outside the gene matches: 15.

Only one count was recorded for this clonotype. In DNA, the CDR3 is TGTGCCAGCAGCTCCACAGGGCCGGCAACTGAAGCTTTCTTT. Translation gives CASSSTGPATEAFF. The V and J genes are TRBV7-3 and TRBJ1-1, with D perhaps matching TRBD1 (6 bases). Looked up from germline, CDR1 is SGHTA and CDR2 is FQGTGA. Between the trimmed V and J ends, which lost 4 bases and 5 bases, there was a span of 14 bases. The CDR3 is 14 amino acids.

The rearrangement links TRBV7-2 to TRBJ2-7; D is uncertain. The ends were cut back, 5 bases at V and 6 bases at J, with 8 bases in the middle. This CDR3 has 11 amino acids. CDR1 is SGHTA and CDR2 is FQGNSA in the germline V gene. DNA for the CDR3: TGTGCCAGCAGCCCCTTCCCCGAGCAGTACTTC. This sequence encodes CASSPFPEQYF.

V is TRBV6-2 or TRBV6-3 and J is TRBJ2-7, with 10 bases that match TRBD2. Per germline, CDR1 MNHEY and CDR2 SVGEGT. The CDR3 has 14 residues. V lost 10 bases and J lost 3; bases outside the gene matches: 9. The CDR3 protein is CATTGLAGDYEQYF. The CDR3 bases are TGTGCCACGACCGGCCTAGCGGGAGACTACGAGCAGTACTTC.

This clonotype was observed at least ten times. This chain uses TRBV9 with TRBJ2-3; D ambiguous. CDR1 and CDR2 (germline): SGDLS, YYNGEE. V dropped 0 bases and J dropped 1 base, with 12 bases sitting between them. The CDR3 runs 16 residues. The CDR3, as DNA: TGTGCCAGCAGCGTAGATATATTGGCGGGCACAGATACGCAGTATTTT. This translates into CASSVDILAGTDTQYF.

The V gene is TRBV11-2, the J gene TRBJ1-6; D remains unclear. The CDR3 contains 16 residues. CDR1 and CDR2 from the germline V gene are SGHAT and FQNNGV. V lost 1 base and J 3 bases, leaving 10 bases between the germline ends. The CDR3 region is CASSLAAVYYNSPLHF. As DNA, the CDR3 is TGTGCCAGCAGCTTAGCGGCAGTTTACTATAATTCACCCCTCCACTTT.

V usage is TRBV6-2 or TRBV6-3 and J usage is TRBJ2-7; TRBD1 matches 7 bases. From germline, CDR1 is MNHEY and CDR2 SVGEGT. The CDR3 length is 16 residues. J gave up 0 bases and V 2 bases, and 7 bases lay outside the gene matches. CDR3 residues: CASSYQQGPSSYEQYF. The CDR3 region has the DNA TGTGCCAGCAGTTACCAACAGGGGCCTAGCTCCTACGAGCAGTACTTC.